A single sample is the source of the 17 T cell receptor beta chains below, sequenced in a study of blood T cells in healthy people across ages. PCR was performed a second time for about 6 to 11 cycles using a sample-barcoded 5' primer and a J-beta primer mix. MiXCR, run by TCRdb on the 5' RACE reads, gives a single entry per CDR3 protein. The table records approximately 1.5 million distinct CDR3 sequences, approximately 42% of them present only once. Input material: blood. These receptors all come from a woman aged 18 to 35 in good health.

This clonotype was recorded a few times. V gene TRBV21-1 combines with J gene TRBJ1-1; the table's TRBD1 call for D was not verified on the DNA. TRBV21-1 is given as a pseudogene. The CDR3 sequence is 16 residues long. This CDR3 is CASSNEQQDTNTEAFF. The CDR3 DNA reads TGTGCCAGCAGCAATGAGCAACAGGACACGAACACTGAAGCTTTCTTT.

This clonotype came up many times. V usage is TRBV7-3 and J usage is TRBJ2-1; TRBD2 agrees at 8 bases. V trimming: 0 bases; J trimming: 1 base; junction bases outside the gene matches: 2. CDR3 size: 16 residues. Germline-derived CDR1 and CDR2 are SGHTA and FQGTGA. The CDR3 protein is CASSLTGTRSYNEQFF. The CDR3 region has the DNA TGTGCCAGCAGCTTAACGGGGACTAGGTCCTACAATGAGCAGTTCTTC.

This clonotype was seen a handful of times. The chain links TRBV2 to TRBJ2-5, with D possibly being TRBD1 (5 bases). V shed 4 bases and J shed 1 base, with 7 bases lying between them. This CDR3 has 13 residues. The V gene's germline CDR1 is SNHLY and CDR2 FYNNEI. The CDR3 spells CASSGQSQETQYF. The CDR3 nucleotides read TGTGCCAGCAGTGGACAGAGCCAAGAGACCCAGTACTTC.

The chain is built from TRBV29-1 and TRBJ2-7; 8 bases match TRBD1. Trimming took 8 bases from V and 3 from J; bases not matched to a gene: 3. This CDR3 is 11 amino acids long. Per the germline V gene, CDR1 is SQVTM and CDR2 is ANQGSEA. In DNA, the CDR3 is TGCAGCTGCGGACAGGGCTACGAGCAGTACTTC. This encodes CSCGQGYEQYF.

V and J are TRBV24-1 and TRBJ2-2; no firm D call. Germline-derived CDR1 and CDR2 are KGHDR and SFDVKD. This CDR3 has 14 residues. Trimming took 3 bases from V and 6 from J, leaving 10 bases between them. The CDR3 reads CATSDPTSAGELFF. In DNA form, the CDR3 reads TGTGCCACCAGTGATCCGACGAGCGCCGGGGAGCTGTTTTTT.

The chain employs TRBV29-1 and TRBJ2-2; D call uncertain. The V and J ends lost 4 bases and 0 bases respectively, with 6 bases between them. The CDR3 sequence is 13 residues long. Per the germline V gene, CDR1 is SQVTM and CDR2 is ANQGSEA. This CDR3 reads CSVGQTNTGELFF. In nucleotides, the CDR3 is TGCAGCGTTGGGCAGACGAACACCGGGGAGCTGTTTTTT.

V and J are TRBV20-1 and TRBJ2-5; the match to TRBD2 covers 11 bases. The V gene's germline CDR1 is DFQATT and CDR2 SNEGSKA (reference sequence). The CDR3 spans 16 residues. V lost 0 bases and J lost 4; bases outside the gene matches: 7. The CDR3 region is CSARDVAGGHRETQYF. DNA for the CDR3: TGCAGTGCTAGAGACGTAGCGGGGGGGCATCGAGAGACCCAGTACTTC.

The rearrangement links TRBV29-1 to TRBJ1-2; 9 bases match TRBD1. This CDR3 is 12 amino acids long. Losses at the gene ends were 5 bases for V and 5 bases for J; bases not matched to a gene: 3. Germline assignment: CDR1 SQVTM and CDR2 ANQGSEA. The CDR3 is CSVSDRGYGYTF. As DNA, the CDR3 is TGCAGCGTTTCGGACAGGGGATATGGCTACACCTTC.

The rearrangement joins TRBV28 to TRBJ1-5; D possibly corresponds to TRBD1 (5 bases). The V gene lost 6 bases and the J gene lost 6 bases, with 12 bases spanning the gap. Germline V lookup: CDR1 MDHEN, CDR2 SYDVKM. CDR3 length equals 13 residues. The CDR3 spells CASRLHGGQPQHF. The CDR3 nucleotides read TGTGCCAGCAGACTACACGGGGGTCAGCCCCAGCATTTT.

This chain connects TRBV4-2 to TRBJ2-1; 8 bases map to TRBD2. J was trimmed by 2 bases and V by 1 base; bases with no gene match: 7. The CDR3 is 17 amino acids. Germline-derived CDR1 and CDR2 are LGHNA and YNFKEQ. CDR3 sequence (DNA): TGTGCCAGCAGCCAAGTACCGGGAGGGGTCACCTACAATGAGCAGTTCTTC. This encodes CASSQVPGGVTYNEQFF.

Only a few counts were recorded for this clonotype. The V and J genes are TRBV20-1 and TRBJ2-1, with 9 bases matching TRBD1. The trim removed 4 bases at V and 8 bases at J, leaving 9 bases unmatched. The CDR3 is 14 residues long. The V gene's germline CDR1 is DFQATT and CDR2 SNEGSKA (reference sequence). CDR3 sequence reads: CSAIVPDRGYEQFF. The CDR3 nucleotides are TGCAGTGCTATTGTTCCGGACAGGGGCTATGAGCAGTTCTTC.

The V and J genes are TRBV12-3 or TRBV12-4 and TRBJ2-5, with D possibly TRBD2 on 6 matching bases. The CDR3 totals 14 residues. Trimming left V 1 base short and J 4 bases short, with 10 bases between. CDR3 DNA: TGTGCCAGCAGTTTAGTGCGGGGAATAGAGACCCAGTACTTC. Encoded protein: CASSLVRGIETQYF.

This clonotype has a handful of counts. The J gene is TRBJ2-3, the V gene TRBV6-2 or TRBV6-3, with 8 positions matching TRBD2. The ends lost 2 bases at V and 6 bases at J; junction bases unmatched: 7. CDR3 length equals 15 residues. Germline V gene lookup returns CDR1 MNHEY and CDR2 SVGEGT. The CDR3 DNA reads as TGTGCCAGCAGTTACACTAGCGGAGATCTGGATACGCAGTATTTT. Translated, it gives CASSYTSGDLDTQYF.

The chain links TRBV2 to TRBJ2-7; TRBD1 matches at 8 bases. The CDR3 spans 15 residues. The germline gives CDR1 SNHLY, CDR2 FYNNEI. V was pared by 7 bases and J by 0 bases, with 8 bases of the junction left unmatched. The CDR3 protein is CASTEMGTGSYEQYF. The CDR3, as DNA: TGTGCCAGCACCGAAATGGGGACAGGCTCCTACGAGCAGTACTTC.

The CDR3 reads CASSYDRMTGDEQYF. CDR3 bases: TGTGCCAGCAGTTACGACAGAATGACAGGGGATGAGCAGTACTTC. The chain carries TRBV6-6 and TRBJ2-4, with 8 bases matching TRBD1. From germline, CDR1 is MNHNY and CDR2 SVGAGI (reference sequence). This CDR3 spans 15 amino acids. The ends lost 2 bases at V and 13 bases at J; junction bases unmatched: 13.

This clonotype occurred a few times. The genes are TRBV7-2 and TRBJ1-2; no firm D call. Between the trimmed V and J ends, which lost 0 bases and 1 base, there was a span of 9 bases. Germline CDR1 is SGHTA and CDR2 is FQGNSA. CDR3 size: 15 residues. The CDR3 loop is CASSLARPDNYGYTF. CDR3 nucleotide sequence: TGTGCCAGCAGCTTAGCGCGGCCGGATAACTATGGCTACACCTTC.

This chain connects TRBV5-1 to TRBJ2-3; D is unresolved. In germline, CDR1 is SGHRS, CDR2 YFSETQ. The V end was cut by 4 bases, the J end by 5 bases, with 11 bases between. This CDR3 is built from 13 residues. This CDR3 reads CASSVGWRDTQYF. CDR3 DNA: TGCGCCAGCAGCGTGGGTTGGAGAGATACGCAGTATTTT.